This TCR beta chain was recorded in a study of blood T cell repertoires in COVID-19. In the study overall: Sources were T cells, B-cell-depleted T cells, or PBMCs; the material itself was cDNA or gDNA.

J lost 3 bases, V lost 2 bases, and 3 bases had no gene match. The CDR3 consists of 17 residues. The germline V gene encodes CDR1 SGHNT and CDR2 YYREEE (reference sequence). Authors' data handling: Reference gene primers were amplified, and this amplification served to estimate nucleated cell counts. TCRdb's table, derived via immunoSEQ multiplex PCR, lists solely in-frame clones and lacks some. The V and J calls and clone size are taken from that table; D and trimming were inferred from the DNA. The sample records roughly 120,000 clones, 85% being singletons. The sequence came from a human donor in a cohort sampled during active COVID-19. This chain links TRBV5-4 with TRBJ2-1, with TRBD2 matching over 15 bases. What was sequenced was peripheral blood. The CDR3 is CASSLGTSGGYYNEQFF. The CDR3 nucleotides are TGTGCCAGCAGCTTAGGGACTAGCGGGGGGTACTACAATGAGCAGTTCTTC.